This is a list of T cell receptor beta chains from one sample in a study of blood T cell repertoires in COVID-19. This table comes from immunoSEQ multiplex PCR, and its TCRdb copy is limited to in-frame clones, with some not included. This sample carries 150,000 to 200,000 clones, around 83% of them seen once, and the ten largest clones take about 19%. Sequencing was done on a sample of peripheral blood. These receptors originate from a woman in her 70s who had recovered from COVID-19. Each CDR3 is given with its conserved first and last residue. The order of the fields is V gene, J gene, CDR3 protein.

v_gene: TRBV5-6
j_gene: TRBJ1-2
CDR3aa: CASSFPTTGEYGYTF

v_gene: TRBV10-3
j_gene: TRBJ2-7
CDR3aa: CAIWAGSDEQYF

v_gene: TRBV18
j_gene: TRBJ1-2
CDR3aa: CASSPDISYGYTF

v_gene: TRBV4-1
j_gene: TRBJ1-2
CDR3aa: CASSQGPGQVNNYGYTF

v_gene: TRBV9
j_gene: TRBJ2-5
CDR3aa: CASSVRGLAGRETQYF

v_gene: TRBV7-2
j_gene: TRBJ1-5
CDR3aa: CASSPPGGYQPQHF

v_gene: TRBV2
j_gene: TRBJ2-7
CDR3aa: CASHRDTYEQYF

v_gene: TRBV7-9
j_gene: TRBJ2-1
CDR3aa: CASSPGGPYNEQFF

v_gene: TRBV29-1
j_gene: TRBJ1-1
CDR3aa: CSVEDSDGGIEAFF

v_gene: TRBV6-6
j_gene: TRBJ2-3
CDR3aa: CASSYSSGGAADTQYF

v_gene: TRBV29-1
j_gene: TRBJ1-2
CDR3aa: CSVPGHSRSGYTF

v_gene: TRBV7-6
j_gene: TRBJ2-6
CDR3aa: CARTGPNSGANVLTF

v_gene: TRBV16
j_gene: TRBJ2-2
CDR3aa: CASSDQGATGELFF

v_gene: TRBV6-5
j_gene: TRBJ1-1
CDR3aa: CASRSLRQGVKAFF

v_gene: TRBV6-5
j_gene: TRBJ1-4
CDR3aa: CASDPGTENEKLFF

v_gene: TRBV6-5
j_gene: TRBJ2-2
CDR3aa: CASSRGGHLGGELFF

v_gene: TRBV6-2/TRBV6-3
j_gene: TRBJ2-4
CDR3aa: CASSYAGGNIQYF

v_gene: TRBV6-6
j_gene: TRBJ1-5
CDR3aa: CASSPAVAPNQPQHF

v_gene: TRBV30
j_gene: TRBJ2-3
CDR3aa: CASGTSGRDTQYF

v_gene: TRBV7-2
j_gene: TRBJ1-2
CDR3aa: CASSQMSRDSGPSPHGYTF

v_gene: TRBV18
j_gene: TRBJ2-1
CDR3aa: CASSRLLGSYNEQFF

v_gene: TRBV29-1
j_gene: TRBJ2-7
CDR3aa: CSVVVTGVYEQYF

v_gene: TRBV5-6
j_gene: TRBJ1-2
CDR3aa: CASSRDLYGYTF

v_gene: TRBV4-1
j_gene: TRBJ2-3
CDR3aa: CASSQTPEADTQYF

v_gene: TRBV18
j_gene: TRBJ2-3
CDR3aa: CASSPGLAGHTDTQYF

v_gene: TRBV18
j_gene: TRBJ2-7
CDR3aa: CASSQDRGREQYF

v_gene: TRBV19
j_gene: TRBJ1-2
CDR3aa: CASSPRENYGYTF

v_gene: TRBV5-4
j_gene: TRBJ1-2
CDR3aa: CASSPPGTGVGYGYTF

v_gene: TRBV16
j_gene: TRBJ2-4
CDR3aa: CASSPGGAGENIQYF

v_gene: TRBV7-7
j_gene: TRBJ2-5
CDR3aa: CASSPLSGPQETQYF

v_gene: TRBV27
j_gene: TRBJ1-2
CDR3aa: CASSSAGQGGDGYTF

v_gene: TRBV14
j_gene: TRBJ2-5
CDR3aa: CASSRPGRETQYF

v_gene: TRBV5-4
j_gene: TRBJ2-7
CDR3aa: CASSPRGRLYEQYF

v_gene: TRBV5-1
j_gene: TRBJ2-5
CDR3aa: CASSPPLGYQQETQYF

v_gene: TRBV30
j_gene: TRBJ1-2
CDR3aa: CAWSPTGGGYGYTF

v_gene: TRBV5-4
j_gene: TRBJ2-1
CDR3aa: CASSGRPNEQFF

v_gene: TRBV18
j_gene: TRBJ2-1
CDR3aa: CASSPLAGFSNEQFF

v_gene: TRBV5-1
j_gene: TRBJ1-3
CDR3aa: CASSPAGGNGNTIYF

v_gene: TRBV5-1
j_gene: TRBJ2-1
CDR3aa: CASTGLAPYNEQFF

v_gene: TRBV2
j_gene: TRBJ1-6
CDR3aa: CASSPLRDSPLHF

v_gene: TRBV11-1
j_gene: TRBJ2-3
CDR3aa: CASSLIPAGDPDTQYF